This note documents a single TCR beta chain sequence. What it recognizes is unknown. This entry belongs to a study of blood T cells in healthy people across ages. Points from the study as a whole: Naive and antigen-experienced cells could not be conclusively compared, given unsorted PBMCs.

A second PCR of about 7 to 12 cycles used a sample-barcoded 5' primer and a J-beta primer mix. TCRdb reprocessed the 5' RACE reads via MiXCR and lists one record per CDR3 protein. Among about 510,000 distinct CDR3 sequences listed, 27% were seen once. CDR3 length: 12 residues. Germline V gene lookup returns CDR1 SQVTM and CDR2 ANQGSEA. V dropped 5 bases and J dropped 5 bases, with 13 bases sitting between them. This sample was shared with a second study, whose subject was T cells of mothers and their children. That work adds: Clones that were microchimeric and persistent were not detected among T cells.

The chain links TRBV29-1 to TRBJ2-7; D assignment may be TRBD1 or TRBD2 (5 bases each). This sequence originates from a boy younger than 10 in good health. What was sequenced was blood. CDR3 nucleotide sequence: TGCAGCGTTCGGGACCTTGTGGACGAGCAGTACTTC. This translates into CSVRDLVDEQYF.